The 14 T cell receptor beta chains in this list originate from one sample, sequenced in a study of blood T cells in healthy people across ages. Primed by a sample-barcoded 5' primer and a J-beta primer mix, a second PCR proceeded for about 7 to 11 cycles. TCRdb reanalysed the 5' RACE reads using MiXCR and keeps one entry per CDR3 protein. This sample has 1,500,000 or so distinct CDR3 sequences, with about 45% found just once. The source material was blood. The origin of the receptors is a woman younger than 30 in good health.

This clonotype has just a few counts. Its ends do not fully match the called genes, so a read error is possible. J is TRBJ2-1 and V is TRBV7-7, with 9 bases that match TRBD2. The CDR3 is 17 residues long. Germline CDR1 reads SSHAT; CDR2 reads FNYEAQ (reference sequence). CDR3 region: CASSPQLAGRSYNEQFF. DNA for the CDR3: TGTGCTAGCAGCCCTCAGCTAGCGGGACGCTCCTACAATGAGCAGTTCTTC.

The chain is built from TRBV5-1 and TRBJ2-1; D tentatively fits TRBD1 or TRBD2 (5 bases each). This CDR3 has 16 residues. V was shortened by 1 base and J by 6 bases, with 17 bases between the two germline ends. Germline-derived CDR1 and CDR2 are SGHRS and YFSETQ. The CDR3 loop reads CASSLFGTALFNEQFF. CDR3 DNA sequence: TGCGCCAGCAGCTTGTTTGGGACCGCACTTTTCAATGAGCAGTTCTTC.

The chain joins TRBV9 to TRBJ1-1; D is uncertain. There are 15 residues in the CDR3. Trimming pared 3 bases from V and 2 bases from J, leaving 14 bases between. Germline loops: CDR1 SGDLS, CDR2 YYNGEE. CDR3 bases: TGTGCCAGCAGCGCCTGGGAGAGACCTAACACTGAAGCTTTCTTT. This translates into CASSAWERPNTEAFF.

This clonotype was observed a few times. The genes are TRBV20-1 and TRBJ2-3, with a weak D call TRBD2 (6 bases). Trimming cost V 5 bases and J 3 bases, with 15 bases left between them. The CDR3 is 14 residues long. Germline V gives CDR1 DFQATT, CDR2 SNEGSKA (reference sequence). The CDR3, as DNA: TGCAGTGCTTATAGCGGCACCTGGACAGATACGCAGTATTTT. Its protein is CSAYSGTWTDTQYF.

The chain links TRBV28 to TRBJ2-5; either TRBD1 or TRBD2 may fit D (5 bases each). Between the trimmed V and J ends, which lost 4 bases and 1 base, there was a span of 19 bases. This CDR3 contains 17 residues. Germline V gives CDR1 MDHEN, CDR2 SYDVKM. CDR3: CASSSAHGAGTQETQYF. CDR3 coding DNA: TGTGCCAGCAGTTCGGCTCATGGAGCAGGGACCCAAGAGACCCAGTACTTC.

In this sample, this clonotype turned up a few times. The chain uses TRBV24-1 and TRBJ2-1; D ambiguous. The CDR3 loop spans 14 amino acids. Germline V gives CDR1 KGHDR, CDR2 SFDVKD. The V end was cut by 6 bases, the J end by 2 bases, with 10 bases between. CDR3 region: CATSPGWAYNEQFF. CDR3 nucleotide sequence: TGTGCCACCAGTCCCGGGTGGGCCTACAATGAGCAGTTCTTC.

This clonotype occurred a few times. The V and J genes are TRBV7-9 and TRBJ2-1; 12 bases fit TRBD2. Losses at the gene ends were 5 bases for V and 8 bases for J; bases not matched to a gene: 13. The length of the CDR3 is 17 residues. Germline V gene sequence: CDR1 SEHNR, CDR2 FQNEAQ (reference sequence). The CDR3 region is CASSPTWTSGADDEQFF. CDR3 coding DNA: TGTGCCAGCAGCCCTACTTGGACTAGCGGGGCTGACGATGAGCAGTTCTTC.

CDR3 region: CASTQLGRETQYF. In DNA form, the CDR3 reads TGTGCCAGCACCCAACTGGGCCGGGAGACCCAGTACTTC. The chain has TRBV6-2 or TRBV6-3 and TRBJ2-5; D is unresolved. Trimming pared 7 bases from V and 5 bases from J, leaving 14 bases between. This CDR3 is 13 amino acids long. From germline, CDR1 is MNHEY and CDR2 SVGEGT.

This clonotype was observed a few times. Relative to the germline gene, one junction end is altered; a read error may explain this. The chain combines TRBV4-2 with TRBJ1-2, with unresolved D. Germline V lookup: CDR1 LGHNA, CDR2 YNFKEQ. CDR3 length equals 15 residues. The CDR3 loop is CASSQDKGFNYGYTF. The CDR3 DNA reads as TGCGCCAGCAGCCAAGATAAGGGATTCAACTATGGCTACACCTTC.

The CDR3 DNA follows: TGCGCCAGCAGCCACGGTCTCCTGGCCCAAACGAATGAAAAACTGTTTTTT. As protein: CASSHGLLAQTNEKLFF. V gene TRBV4-3 combines with J gene TRBJ1-4; D unresolved. In germline, CDR1 is LGHNA, CDR2 YSLEER. CDR3 length: 17 amino acids. Trimming left V 3 bases short and J 5 bases short, with 19 bases between.

This clonotype was seen a handful of times. This sequence joins TRBV6-1 and TRBJ2-1, with TRBD1 matching over 9 bases. The CDR3 is made up of 16 amino acids. V shed 4 bases, J shed 3 bases, and the junction held 7 bases outside the gene matches. Germline V CDR1 and CDR2: MNHNS, SASEGT. In DNA form, the CDR3 reads TGTGCCAGCAGTGGGTCCCGGGACAGGGTCTACAATGAGCAGTTCTTC. Translating gives CASSGSRDRVYNEQFF.

This clonotype appeared a few times. The chain couples TRBV7-2 to TRBJ2-5; 7 nucleotides agree with TRBD1. V was pared by 3 bases and J by 4 bases, with 11 bases of the junction left unmatched. Germline lookup yields CDR1 SGHTA and CDR2 FQGNSA. The CDR3 is 16 amino acids. CDR3 residues: CASSLNRQGTSETQYF. CDR3 sequence (DNA): TGTGCCAGCAGCTTGAATCGACAGGGCACATCAGAGACCCAGTACTTC.

This clonotype was detected only once. The rearrangement joins TRBV4-2 to TRBJ2-7; 9 bases fit TRBD2. From germline, CDR1 is LGHNA and CDR2 YNFKEQ. CDR3 length equals 16 residues. J was trimmed by 7 bases and V by 0 bases; bases with no gene match: 10. DNA for the CDR3: TGTGCCAGCAGCCAAGAAGCAGCGGGAGGAGACAATGAGCAGTACTTC. It specifies CASSQEAAGGDNEQYF.

This clonotype was seen a few times. This sequence joins TRBV7-9 and TRBJ1-1; D ambiguous. The CDR3 covers 14 residues. Germline CDR1 reads SEHNR; CDR2 reads FQNEAQ (reference sequence). V was pared by 0 bases and J by 6 bases, with 11 bases between. Here the CDR3 reads CASSLAVSGPEAFF. Here the CDR3 DNA reads TGTGCCAGCAGCTTAGCGGTCTCCGGACCTGAAGCTTTCTTT.